Listed here are 32 T cell receptor beta chains from one sample, sequenced in a study of chemoradiotherapy in HPV16-positive cancers. Assay used: immunoSEQ multiplex PCR; TCRdb lists only in-frame clones, some missing. The sample contains approximately 52,000 clones, roughly nine tenths of which appear only once. The starting material was blood, obtained from a patient who underwent chemoradiotherapy. The receptors stem from a human donor with HPV-associated anogenital cancer.

The chain employs TRBV27 and TRBJ1-1; 7 positions agree with TRBD1. The CDR3 runs to 16 residues. The trim removed 2 bases at V and 1 base at J, leaving 7 bases unmatched. Germline assignment: CDR1 MNHEY and CDR2 SMNVEV (reference sequence). CDR3 sequence (DNA): TGTGCCAGCAGTTTAGGAATAGGGGGCGGGAACACTGAAGCTTTCTTT. Translation: CASSLGIGGGNTEAFF.

The chain recombines TRBV4-3 with TRBJ2-7, with a weak D call TRBD1 (6 bases). The germline gives CDR1 LGHNA, CDR2 YSLEER. This CDR3 comprises 15 residues. V lost 0 bases and J lost 5, with 14 bases in between. Here the CDR3 reads CASSQEPGAGDEQYF. Written as DNA, the CDR3 is TGCGCCAGCAGCCAAGAACCAGGGGCGGGCGACGAGCAGTACTTC.

The gene calls are TRBV29-1 and TRBJ1-2, with D unresolved. There are 12 residues in the CDR3. CDR1 and CDR2 (germline): SQVTM, ANQGSEA. With 2 bases removed from V and 4 bases from J, the gap between germline ends came to 8 bases. This CDR3 is CSVERGLYGYTF. CDR3 DNA sequence: TGCAGCGTTGAACGGGGTCTCTATGGCTACACCTTC. Based on the CDR3 plus reference TRBV29-1 and TRBJ1-2, the full variable domain is SAVISQKPSRDICQRGTSLTIQCQVDSQVTMMFWYRQQPGQSLTLIATANQGSEATYESGFVIDKFPISRPNLTFSTLTVSNMSPEDSSIYLCSVERGLYGYTFGSGTRLTVV.

This chain joins TRBV5-6 and TRBJ2-1; D gene uncertain. Between the trimmed V and J ends, which lost 3 bases and 9 bases, there was a span of 7 bases. This CDR3 is built from 11 residues. CDR1 and CDR2 (germline): SGHDT, YYEEEE. The CDR3 DNA follows: TGTGCCAGCAGCTCGGGCAGTGAGCAGTTCTTC. It is translated as CASSSGSEQFF.

This clone occurred a few times. The chain uses TRBV19 and TRBJ2-3; a possible D gene is TRBD1 (6 bases). V lost 3 bases to trimming and J lost 4 bases, with 14 bases between them. The V gene's germline CDR1 is LNHDA and CDR2 SQIVND (reference sequence). This CDR3 region has 15 residues. The CDR3 region has the DNA TGTGCCAGTAGTATTGGGGGCAGGGTCGCAGATACGCAGTATTTT. Residues: CASSIGGRVADTQYF.

The sample holds a few counts of this clone. The chain employs TRBV10-3 and TRBJ1-6; 10 positions agree with TRBD1. CDR3 length: 15 residues. Germline values: CDR1 ENHRY, CDR2 SYGVKD. J was trimmed by 7 bases and V by 10 bases; bases with no gene match: 10. CDR3 bases: TGTGCCACGGCCCCAGGACAGGGGGGGAATTCACCCCTCCACTTT. Its protein is CATAPGQGGNSPLHF.

The chain combines TRBV2 with TRBJ2-7, with TRBD1 identical over 7 bases. V shed 3 bases and J 7 bases; nucleotides not matched to a gene: 9. The germline V gene has CDR1 SNHLY and CDR2 FYNNEI. This CDR3 has 14 amino acids. The CDR3 here is CASSDGRGRWEQYF. CDR3 in DNA: TGTGCCAGCAGTGACGGAAGGGGGCGCTGGGAGCAGTACTTC.

This clone is labeled as medium-sized. The CDR3 loop is CASSLAGFEPQHF. The CDR3 region has the DNA TGCGCCAGCAGCTTGGCGGGGTTCGAGCCCCAGCATTTT. This chain joins TRBV5-1 and TRBJ1-5; no clear D. Germline V gene sequence: CDR1 SGHRS, CDR2 YFSETQ. CDR3 length: 13 residues. Between the trimmed V and J ends, which lost 0 bases and 8 bases, there was a span of 9 bases.

The rearrangement joins TRBV7-2 to TRBJ2-5, with TRBD2 matching 8 bases. The CDR3 has 14 residues. Trimming at V came to 6 bases and at J to 5 bases, leaving 8 bases not matched to a gene. Germline assignment: CDR1 SGHTA and CDR2 FQGNSA. CDR3 in DNA: TGTGCCAGCAGTTCCCTAGCGGGCGGGGAGACCCAGTACTTC. This encodes CASSSLAGGETQYF.

This clone turned up a few times. As DNA, the CDR3 is TGTGCTAGTGGCCACGGGCTAGCCTACGAGCAGTACTTC. Protein: CASGHGLAYEQYF. The V and J genes are TRBV12-5 and TRBJ2-7; D not resolved. V was cut by 6 bases and J by 2 bases, with 11 bases left in between. The CDR3 runs 13 residues. CDR1 LGHNT and CDR2 FRNRAP come from the germline V gene.

The V call is TRBV2, the J call TRBJ2-3; D gene uncertain. The germline V gene has CDR1 SNHLY and CDR2 FYNNEI. V lost 2 bases to trimming and J lost 6 bases, with 3 bases between them. This CDR3 is built from 11 residues. The CDR3 DNA is TGTGCCAGCAGTGAACCCGATACGCAGTATTTT. This codes for CASSEPDTQYF.

In its sample, this clone is medium-sized. The chain carries TRBV7-6 and TRBJ1-5; D gene unclear. Deletions cut 8 bases from V and 3 bases from J, with 8 bases between. The CDR3 has 12 residues. The germline CDR1 and CDR2 sequences are SGHVS and FNYEAQ. The CDR3 here is CASGDFNQPQHF. The CDR3 DNA sequence: TGTGCCAGCGGCGATTTCAATCAGCCCCAGCATTTT.

The chain carries TRBV18 and TRBJ2-5; D call uncertain. Germline V CDR1 and CDR2: KGHSH, LQKENI. This CDR3 has 15 amino acids. Trimming took off 3 bases at V and 1 base at J, with 12 bases between the two ends. This CDR3 is CASSPGRSLQETQYF. CDR3 in DNA: TGTGCCAGCTCACCTGGCAGGAGCCTCCAAGAGACCCAGTACTTC.

The chain uses TRBV7-2 and TRBJ2-2; 10 bases align to TRBD1. There are 15 residues in the CDR3. CDR1 and CDR2 (germline): SGHTA, FQGNSA. V lost 4 bases and J lost 3; bases outside the gene matches: 2. The CDR3 loop reads CASSSGQGYTGELFF. CDR3 nucleotides: TGTGCCAGCAGCTCGGGACAGGGGTACACCGGGGAGCTGTTTTTT.

The chain has TRBV9 and TRBJ2-3; D may be TRBD2 (6 bases). Trimming removed 0 bases from V and 3 bases from J, with 11 bases in between. CDR3 size: 15 residues. Per the germline V gene, CDR1 is SGDLS and CDR2 is YYNGEE. The CDR3 sequence is CASSVAGRKTDTQYF. The CDR3 bases are TGTGCCAGCAGCGTAGCCGGGAGAAAGACAGATACGCAGTATTTT.

The V gene is TRBV9, the J gene TRBJ1-2; D may be TRBD1 (5 bases). This CDR3 is built from 15 residues. Germline CDR1 SGDLS, CDR2 YYNGEE. The V and J ends lost 4 bases and 0 bases respectively, with 13 bases between them. CDR3 region: CASSPRDSSNYGYTF. CDR3 DNA: TGTGCCAGCAGCCCCCGGGACTCATCTAACTATGGCTACACCTTC.

DNA of the CDR3: TGCGCCAGCAGCCGGGACTCAACCACAGATACGCAGTATTTT. Translation: CASSRDSTTDTQYF. The chain uses TRBV5-1 and TRBJ2-3, with D possibly being TRBD2 (6 bases). Germline CDR1 reads SGHRS; CDR2 reads YFSETQ. V shed 4 bases and J shed 2 bases, with 11 bases lying between them. This CDR3 comprises 14 residues.

This chain joins TRBV7-9 and TRBJ2-4; D may be TRBD2 (5 bases). This CDR3 has 16 residues. Germline V gene sequence: CDR1 SEHNR, CDR2 FQNEAQ (reference sequence). Trimming pared 3 bases from V and 8 bases from J, leaving 20 bases between. The CDR3 bases are TGTGCCAGCAGCTTCCTTTCCCCGATCGGGGTTGACATTCAGTACTTC. Its translation is CASSFLSPIGVDIQYF.

The V gene is TRBV4-3, the J gene TRBJ2-5, with a weak D call TRBD2 (6 bases). The CDR3 runs to 18 residues. Between the trimmed V and J ends, which lost 0 bases and 0 bases, there was a span of 17 bases. In germline, CDR1 is LGHNA, CDR2 YSLEER. CDR3 loop: CASSQEITGGMYQETQYF. CDR3 DNA: TGCGCCAGCAGCCAAGAGATCACTGGCGGGATGTACCAAGAGACCCAGTACTTC.

This clone was seen a single time. The chain combines TRBV10-2 with TRBJ1-1; tentative D call: TRBD1 (6 bases). Germline lookup yields CDR1 WSHSY and CDR2 SAAADI. V lost 3 bases and J lost 1, with 12 bases in between. This CDR3 is 15 amino acids long. The CDR3 protein is CASSEPPTGNTEAFF. The DNA for the CDR3 is TGCGCCAGCAGTGAACCCCCGACAGGGAACACTGAAGCTTTCTTT.

The gene calls are TRBV25-1 and TRBJ2-7, with no clear D. The V gene lost 3 bases and the J gene lost 2 bases, with 8 bases spanning the gap. The CDR3 is 13 residues long. Germline-derived CDR1 and CDR2 are MGHDK and SYGVNS. The DNA for the CDR3 is TGTGCCAGCAGTGATTACAGCGCCTACGAGCAGTACTTC. Its protein is CASSDYSAYEQYF.

The chain has TRBV9 and TRBJ1-6; the D gene is possibly TRBD1 (5 bases). The V gene's germline CDR1 is SGDLS and CDR2 YYNGEE. The CDR3 runs to 14 residues. V lost 4 bases to trimming and J lost 5 bases, with 10 bases between them. The CDR3 DNA reads TGTGCCAGCAGCCCGGGGCGGCATAATTCACCCCTCCACTTT. It codes for CASSPGRHNSPLHF.

The chain carries TRBV11-2 and TRBJ1-1; 8 bases fit TRBD1. Trimming cost V 5 bases and J 2 bases; bases outside gene matches: 7. This CDR3 is built from 15 residues. Per germline, CDR1 SGHAT and CDR2 FQNNGV. The CDR3 spells CASSADRAPNTEAFF. DNA of the CDR3: TGTGCCAGCAGCGCGGACAGGGCACCTAACACTGAAGCTTTCTTT.

The chain joins TRBV30 to TRBJ2-3; either TRBD1 or TRBD2 may supply D (5 bases each). There are 16 residues in the CDR3. CDR1 is GTSNPN and CDR2 is SVGIG in the germline V gene (reference sequence). Trimming took off 3 bases at V and 0 bases at J, with 16 bases between the two ends. The CDR3 DNA reads TGTGCCTGGAGCATCACCGGGACGGCGAGCACAGATACGCAGTATTTT. Translating it yields CAWSITGTASTDTQYF.

J is TRBJ2-1 and V is TRBV6-1, with a possible D match to TRBD1 (7 bases). Trimming removed 6 bases at V and 3 bases at J, with 12 bases between. In germline, CDR1 is MNHNS, CDR2 SASEGT. This CDR3 spans 14 amino acids. CDR3 amino acids: CASRTGTGYNEQFF. CDR3 nucleotide sequence: TGTGCCAGCAGGACAGGGACTGGCTACAATGAGCAGTTCTTC.

CDR3: CASSSRAETQYF. Here the CDR3 DNA reads TGTGCCAGCAGTTCCCGAGCAGAGACCCAGTACTTC. V and J are TRBV6-5 and TRBJ2-5; D is uncertain. The CDR3 extends over 12 amino acids. With 4 bases removed from V and 4 bases from J, the gap between germline ends came to 7 bases. Germline-derived CDR1 and CDR2 are MNHEY and SVGAGI.

The chain carries TRBV19 and TRBJ2-7, with 7 positions matching TRBD1. This CDR3 is 12 amino acids long. Germline V gene sequence: CDR1 LNHDA, CDR2 SQIVND (reference sequence). The V segment lost 10 bases and the J segment 7 bases; nucleotides outside the gene matches: 10. CDR3 amino acids: CAIETGWTEQYF. CDR3 DNA sequence: TGTGCCATTGAGACAGGGTGGACAGAGCAGTACTTC.

This chain links TRBV27 with TRBJ2-1, with D perhaps matching TRBD1 (5 bases). The CDR3 is 16 residues long. CDR1 and CDR2 (germline): MNHEY, SMNVEV (reference sequence). Trimming cost V 6 bases and J 2 bases, with 17 bases left between them. This chain's CDR3 is CASSSSGRVAYNEQFF. CDR3 DNA sequence: TGTGCCAGCAGCAGCTCCGGCAGGGTAGCCTACAATGAGCAGTTCTTC.

The chain recombines TRBV5-1 with TRBJ2-2; a possible D gene is TRBD2 (5 bases). CDR3 length: 13 amino acids. Germline CDR1 SGHRS, CDR2 YFSETQ. V lost 4 bases to trimming and J lost 1 base, with 5 bases between them. In DNA, the CDR3 is TGCGCCAGCAGCGGAGGGAACACCGGGGAGCTGTTTTTT. Its protein is CASSGGNTGELFF.

V is TRBV27 and J is TRBJ1-5; perhaps TRBD1 as D (5 bases). This CDR3 has 16 amino acids. V was trimmed by 2 bases and J by 4 bases, leaving 15 bases between them. Germline V lookup: CDR1 MNHEY, CDR2 SMNVEV (reference sequence). CDR3 in amino acids: CASSLGQGRINQPQHF. In DNA, the CDR3 is TGTGCCAGCAGTTTAGGTCAGGGCCGAATAAATCAGCCCCAGCATTTT.

This chain joins TRBV6-6 and TRBJ1-2; TRBD1 agrees at 7 bases. Germline CDR1 and CDR2: MNHNY and SVGAGI (reference sequence). This CDR3 spans 14 amino acids. Losses at the gene ends were 6 bases for V and 6 bases for J; bases not matched to a gene: 10. CDR3 sequence reads: CASRPATGPHGYTF. The CDR3 DNA reads TGTGCCAGCAGGCCCGCGACAGGGCCTCATGGCTACACCTTC.

The V gene is TRBV7-2, the J gene TRBJ1-6; D not certain. V was trimmed by 2 bases and J by 0 bases, leaving 5 bases between them. The CDR3 has 15 residues. Looked up from germline, CDR1 is SGHTA and CDR2 is FQGNSA. This chain's CDR3 is CASSLQSSYNSPLHF. In nucleotides, the CDR3 is TGTGCCAGCAGCTTACAGAGCTCCTATAATTCACCCCTCCACTTT.